The clone carrying this T cell receptor beta chain was counted at least ten times. This sample is part of a study of neurological immune-mediated disorders. V lost 4 bases, J lost 2 bases, and 18 bases lay in between. Germline V gene data show CDR1 as SGHRS and CDR2 as YFSETQ. This CDR3 has 16 residues. TCRdb re-called the 5' RACE reads through MiXCR, storing one row per CDR3 protein. Of approximately 87,000 distinct CDR3 sequences listed, approximately 14% are singletons. The TCR comes from a woman aged 45 to 65 in good health. What was sequenced was PBMCs. The chain is built from TRBV5-1 and TRBJ2-5, with a possible D match to TRBD2 (7 bases). The chain's CDR3 is CASSPGAGAVQETQYF. CDR3 nucleotides: TGCGCCAGCAGCCCGGGGGCGGGGGCGGTGCAAGAGACCCAGTACTTC. Full variable domain (missing parts from reference TRBV5-1 and TRBJ2-5): KAGVTQTPRYLIKTRGQQVTLSCSPISGHRSVSWYQQTPGQGLQFLFEYFSETQRNKGNFPGRFSGRQFSNSRSEMNVSTLELGDSALYLCASSPGAGAVQETQYFGPGTRLLVL.